Here is one T cell receptor (beta chain) with its context. The antigen is not known. This entry comes from a study of T cell clonotyping in hematopoietic cell transplantation. The study's findings and limits: No sorting was done, leaving CD4 and CD8 contributions mixed.

Assay used: immunoSEQ multiplex PCR; TCRdb lists only in-frame clones, some missing. The repertoire holds approximately 75,000 clones, over 90% seen once, with 1.6% in the top ten. Germline values: CDR1 SGHVS, CDR2 FNYEAQ. V lost 5 bases to trimming and J lost 2 bases, with 9 bases between them. This CDR3 is built from 13 residues. This receptor was obtained from a man aged 45-65 years in good health. Some clones in this sample may be carry-over from other donors' samples. This sequence joins TRBV7-6 and TRBJ1-1; D not resolved. The sequenced sample was peripheral blood mononuclear cells. The CDR3 sequence is CASSPSINTEAFF. The CDR3 DNA follows: TGTGCCAGCAGCCCCTCCATCAACACTGAAGCTTTCTTT.